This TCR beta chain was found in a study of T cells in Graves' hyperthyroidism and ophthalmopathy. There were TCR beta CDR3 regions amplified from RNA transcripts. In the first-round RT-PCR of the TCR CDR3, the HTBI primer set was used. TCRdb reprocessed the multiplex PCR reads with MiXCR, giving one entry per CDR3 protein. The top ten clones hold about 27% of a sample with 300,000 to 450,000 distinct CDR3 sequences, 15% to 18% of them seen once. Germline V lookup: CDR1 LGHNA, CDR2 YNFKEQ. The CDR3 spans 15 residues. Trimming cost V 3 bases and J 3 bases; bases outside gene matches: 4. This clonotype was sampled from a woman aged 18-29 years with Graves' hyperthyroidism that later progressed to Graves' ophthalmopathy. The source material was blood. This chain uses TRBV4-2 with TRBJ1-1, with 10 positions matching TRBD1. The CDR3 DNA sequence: TGTGCCAGCAGCCAGAGGACAGGGGGGCACACTGAAGCTTTCTTT. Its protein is CASSQRTGGHTEAFF.